What follows are 21 T cell receptor beta chains derived from one specimen sequenced in a study of blood T cell repertoires in COVID-19. Only in-frame clones appear in the TCRdb table, and some are missing; sequencing was by immunoSEQ multiplex PCR. The sample lists tens of thousands of clones, roughly nine tenths occurring once. Sequenced sample: peripheral blood. The receptors come from a human donor in a cohort sampled during active COVID-19.

The J gene is TRBJ2-3, the V gene TRBV24-1, with D tentatively TRBD2 (5 bases). This CDR3 is built from 15 residues. V gave up 4 bases and J gave up 3 bases, with 13 bases separating them. In germline, CDR1 is KGHDR, CDR2 SFDVKD. The CDR3, as DNA: TGTGCCACCAGTGACCCCCGGACTGCGACAGATACGCAGTATTTT. It codes for CATSDPRTATDTQYF.

The chain links TRBV6-2 or TRBV6-3 to TRBJ2-2; 7 bases are a match to TRBD2. Trimming cost V 6 bases and J 0 bases; bases outside gene matches: 7. The CDR3 consists of 16 residues. Germline V gives CDR1 MNHEY, CDR2 SVGEGT. The CDR3 sequence is CASSRGGFANTGELFF. DNA of the CDR3: TGTGCCAGCAGCCGCGGGGGATTCGCGAACACCGGGGAGCTGTTTTTT.

This chain uses TRBV19 with TRBJ2-2; 8 nucleotides align to TRBD1. The CDR3 contains 15 residues. In germline, CDR1 is LNHDA, CDR2 SQIVND (reference sequence). With V trimmed by 11 bases and J by 3 bases, 11 bases remained unmatched. CDR3 amino acids: CASTLGTGDTGELFF. In nucleotides, the CDR3 is TGTGCCTCTACCCTCGGGACAGGAGACACCGGGGAGCTGTTTTTT.

The chain employs TRBV19 and TRBJ2-1; D is possibly TRBD2 (6 bases). Trimming shortened V by 5 bases and J by 3 bases, and 11 bases separated the two germline ends. Germline CDR1 is LNHDA and CDR2 is SQIVND (reference sequence). The CDR3 totals 14 residues. The CDR3 is CASSQRRGYNEQFF. Here the CDR3 DNA reads TGTGCCAGTAGTCAAAGGCGGGGCTACAATGAGCAGTTCTTC.

The chain links TRBV28 to TRBJ1-1; D is possibly TRBD1 (6 bases). Looked up from germline, CDR1 is MDHEN and CDR2 is SYDVKM. The CDR3 totals 12 residues. Trimming stripped 4 bases from V and 5 bases from J, with 8 bases between. The CDR3 sequence is CASSSGVTEAFF. The CDR3 region has the DNA TGTGCCAGCAGTTCAGGGGTGACTGAAGCTTTCTTT. The whole variable domain, remainder taken from reference TRBV28 and TRBJ1-1, is DVKVTQSSRYLVKRTGEKVFLECVQDMDHENMFWYRQDPGLGLRLIYFSYDVKMKEKGDIPEGYSVSREKKERFSLILESASTNQTSMYLCASSSGVTEAFFGQGTRLTVV.

J is TRBJ2-3 and V is TRBV3-1 (or the pseudogene TRBV3-2), with 8 bases aligning to TRBD2. There are 14 residues in the CDR3. With 5 bases clipped from V and 2 bases from J, the junction kept 3 bases outside the gene matches. CDR1 LGHDT and CDR2 YNNKEL come from the germline V gene (reference sequence). The CDR3 DNA is TGTGCCAGCAGCTACGGGGGGGTCACAGATACGCAGTATTTT. Amino acids: CASSYGGVTDTQYF.

J is TRBJ1-3 and V is TRBV28; 7 bases are shared with TRBD1. The germline V gene encodes CDR1 MDHEN and CDR2 SYDVKM. There are 14 residues in the CDR3. V dropped 4 bases and J dropped 7; count of bases not matched to a gene: 7. As DNA, the CDR3 is TGTGCCAGCAGTTCCGCCGACAGGGCCAACACCATATATTTT. Its translation: CASSSADRANTIYF.

This rearrangement joins TRBV6-6 to TRBJ2-3, with 9 bases lining up with TRBD2. The CDR3 runs 16 residues. From germline, CDR1 is MNHNY and CDR2 SVGAGI (reference sequence). V dropped 5 bases and J dropped 6; count of bases not matched to a gene: 12. For the CDR3, the DNA is TGTGCCAGCAGTAAGACTAGCGGAGCGGGAAGCGATACGCAGTATTTT. Amino acids: CASSKTSGAGSDTQYF.

The chain carries TRBV7-2 and TRBJ1-2, with 7 bases aligning to TRBD1. CDR1 and CDR2 from the germline V gene are SGHTA and FQGNSA. V shed 2 bases and J 2 bases; nucleotides not matched to a gene: 5. The CDR3 spans 15 residues. DNA of the CDR3: TGTGCCAGCAGCTTACAGGGGGTAGGGAACTATGGCTACACCTTC. Translated, it gives CASSLQGVGNYGYTF. The variable domain in full, with the rest retrieved from reference TRBV7-2 and TRBJ1-2, is GAGVSQSPSNKVTEKGKDVELRCDPISGHTALYWYRQSLGQGLEFLIYFQGNSAPDKSGLPSDRFSAERTGGSVSTLTIQRTQQEDSAVYLCASSLQGVGNYGYTFGSGTRLTVV.

The chain combines TRBV28 with TRBJ2-7, with 7 nucleotides matching TRBD1. The germline CDR1 and CDR2 sequences are MDHEN and SYDVKM. V gave up 7 bases and J gave up 3 bases; unmatched junction bases: 9. This CDR3 spans 14 amino acids. For the CDR3, the DNA is TGTGCCAGCACGCCGACAGGGCGATTCTACGAGCAGTACTTC. Encoded protein: CASTPTGRFYEQYF. Full variable domain (remainder filled in from reference TRBV28 and TRBJ2-7): DVKVTQSSRYLVKRTGEKVFLECVQDMDHENMFWYRQDPGLGLRLIYFSYDVKMKEKGDIPEGYSVSREKKERFSLILESASTNQTSMYLCASTPTGRFYEQYFGPGTRLTVT.

The chain joins TRBV18 to TRBJ1-2; the D gene is possibly TRBD1 (5 bases). V dropped 2 bases and J dropped 2 bases, with 9 bases sitting between them. This CDR3 spans 14 amino acids. CDR1 is KGHSH, CDR2 LQKENI, per germline. CDR3 protein: CASSPGALNYGYTF. The CDR3 DNA follows: TGTGCCAGCTCACCAGGGGCCCTGAACTATGGCTACACCTTC.

This chain joins TRBV19 and TRBJ2-2; D may be TRBD1 (6 bases). This CDR3 is 15 amino acids long. Looked up from germline, CDR1 is LNHDA and CDR2 is SQIVND (reference sequence). The V gene lost 6 bases and the J gene lost 3 bases, with 14 bases spanning the gap. CDR3 sequence: CASSSTGTYTGELFF. In DNA, the CDR3 is TGTGCCAGTAGCTCCACAGGGACCTACACCGGGGAGCTGTTTTTT.

This sequence joins TRBV28 and TRBJ2-5; 9 nucleotides agree with TRBD2. The V gene's germline CDR1 is MDHEN and CDR2 SYDVKM. CDR3 length: 16 amino acids. V lost 2 bases, J lost 1 base, and 5 bases stayed unmatched. The CDR3 DNA is TGTGCCAGCAGTTTAGGAGCGGGGGGACCCCAAGAGACCCAGTACTTC. Translating it yields CASSLGAGGPQETQYF. Full variable domain (outside the CDR3, taken from reference TRBV28 and TRBJ2-5): DVKVTQSSRYLVKRTGEKVFLECVQDMDHENMFWYRQDPGLGLRLIYFSYDVKMKEKGDIPEGYSVSREKKERFSLILESASTNQTSMYLCASSLGAGGPQETQYFGPGTRLLVL.

This rearrangement joins TRBV6-5 to TRBJ2-7, with 8 positions matching TRBD1. The CDR3 has 15 amino acids. Germline V lookup: CDR1 MNHEY, CDR2 SVGAGI. Trimming removed 6 bases from V and 3 bases from J; junction bases left unmatched: 10. The CDR3 coding sequence is TGTGCCAGCAGGACAACCGGGACAGGCCTCTACGAGCAGTACTTC. It is translated as CASRTTGTGLYEQYF.

This chain uses TRBV5-1 with TRBJ1-1; 7 nucleotides match TRBD1. The CDR3 is 13 amino acids. Germline lookup yields CDR1 SGHRS and CDR2 YFSETQ. Trimming took 0 bases from V and 11 from J; bases not matched to a gene: 7. DNA of the CDR3: TGCGCCAGCAGCTTGGCCGAGGGGGCGCAGGCTTTCTTT. Translating it yields CASSLAEGAQAFF.

The V call is TRBV6-6, the J call TRBJ2-3, with no clear D. Deletions cut 8 bases from V and 4 bases from J, with 7 bases between. The CDR3 totals 11 residues. CDR1 MNHNY and CDR2 SVGAGI come from the germline V gene (reference sequence). CDR3 bases: TGTGCCAGCCTCCTCTCAGATACGCAGTATTTT. Encoded protein: CASLLSDTQYF.

The genes are TRBV28 and TRBJ2-1, with 12 positions matching TRBD1. This CDR3 contains 16 residues. V lost 1 base to trimming and J lost 5 bases; unmatched junction nucleotides: 3. From germline, CDR1 is MDHEN and CDR2 SYDVKM. The CDR3 here is CASSLSGTGGNNEQFF. CDR3 DNA: TGTGCCAGCAGTTTATCAGGGACAGGGGGCAACAATGAGCAGTTCTTC.

The V gene is TRBV19, the J gene TRBJ1-5; D is uncertain. CDR1 is LNHDA and CDR2 is SQIVND in the germline V gene (reference sequence). There are 14 residues in the CDR3. Trimming left V 3 bases short and J 7 bases short, with 13 bases between. The CDR3 loop is CASSISSSGQPQHF. DNA for the CDR3: TGTGCCAGTAGTATTAGTAGCTCCGGCCAGCCCCAGCATTTT.

This clone was recorded once. The chain has TRBV3-1 (or the pseudogene TRBV3-2) and TRBJ2-2, with D possibly matching TRBD1 (6 bases). Trimming removed 3 bases at V and 5 bases at J, with 13 bases between. Germline V gene lookup returns CDR1 LGHDT and CDR2 YNNKEL (reference sequence). This CDR3 region has 15 residues. CDR3 sequence (DNA): TGTGCCAGCAGCCAGACCAGAGGGGGAACCGGGGAGCTGTTTTTT. It encodes CASSQTRGGTGELFF.

The CDR3 protein is CAWSSQGNTEAFF. DNA of the CDR3: TGTGCCTGGAGCTCACAGGGGAACACTGAAGCTTTCTTT. V usage is TRBV30 and J usage is TRBJ1-1; weak D call: TRBD1 (6 bases). Germline CDR1 GTSNPN, CDR2 SVGIG (reference sequence). This CDR3 region has 13 residues. V lost 3 bases to trimming and J lost 1 base, with 9 bases between them.

The chain couples TRBV28 to TRBJ2-2; TRBD1 aligns across 7 bases. Germline values: CDR1 MDHEN, CDR2 SYDVKM. The CDR3 length is 16 residues. Trimming took 5 bases from V and 0 from J; bases not matched to a gene: 6. The CDR3 sequence is CASSVLGTANTGELFF. The DNA of the CDR3 is TGTGCCAGCAGTGTACTCGGGACAGCGAACACCGGGGAGCTGTTTTTT.